This T cell receptor beta chain was identified in a study of blood T cell repertoires in COVID-19. Germline loops: CDR1 LNHDA, CDR2 SQIVND (reference sequence). The CDR3 sequence is 15 residues long. Trimming left V 1 base short and J 3 bases short, with 10 bases between. Authors' methods: Estimation of nucleated cell counts was performed using reference gene primer amplification. The assay was immunoSEQ multiplex PCR, and TCRdb's table has in-frame clones only and misses some. D and trimming come from the DNA, and the V and J calls and clone size come from that table. The sample contains around 130,000 clones, more than 70% of which appear only once.

The sample taken for sequencing was peripheral blood. This sequence was found in a man in his sixties with acute or convalescent COVID-19. The genes are TRBV19 and TRBJ1-5, with unresolved D. This CDR3 reads CASSIGPVINQPQHF. CDR3 in DNA: TGTGCCAGTAGTATAGGGCCAGTTATCAATCAGCCCCAGCATTTT.